The 7 T cell receptor beta chains below were found in one sample sequenced in a study of post-analysis software for immune sequencing data. Tagging with unique molecular identifiers was a feature of the TCR beta cDNA libraries. TCRdb re-called the PCR reads through MiXCR, storing one row per CDR3 protein. Here the sample spans about 540,000 distinct CDR3 sequences, 30% to 40% being singletons. General study points: TRBV5-6, TRBV5-1 and TRBV20-1 belonged to a set of roughly 5 TRBV segments that were more frequent in patients than controls.

No antigen has been assigned to these receptors. The sample consisted of blood. The receptors shown here come from a girl aged 2 to 17 with multiple sclerosis.

V usage is TRBV12-3 or TRBV12-4 and J usage is TRBJ1-5; no firm D call. V gave up 5 bases and J gave up 5 bases, with 13 bases separating them. This CDR3 is 14 amino acids long. Here the CDR3 reads CASSRALADQPQHF. Written as DNA, the CDR3 is TGTGCCAGCAGTCGGGCCCTGGCGGATCAGCCCCAGCATTTT.

Concerning this clonotype: The junction departs from the called germline gene at one end, perhaps through a read error. The rearrangement uses TRBV12-3 or TRBV12-4 and TRBJ2-3, with 8 bases fitting TRBD1. This CDR3 has 15 amino acids. This CDR3 reads CASSDRGVSTDAQYF. In DNA form, the CDR3 reads TGTGCCAGCAGCGACAGGGGAGTAAGCACAGATGCGCAGTATTTT.

The rearrangement uses TRBV3-1 and TRBJ2-4; D gene uncertain. The last part of the DNA fits TRBJ2-7 better; the J call may be wrong. Per germline, CDR1 LGHDT and CDR2 YNNKEL (reference sequence). The length of the CDR3 is 15 residues. The CDR3 sequence is CASSYGLPGPYEQYF. In DNA form, the CDR3 reads TGTGCCAGCAGCTACGGGCTCCCTGGCCCCTACGAGCAGTACTTC.

This clonotype was found a few times. This rearrangement joins TRBV10-1 to TRBJ2-7; D perhaps matches TRBD1 (6 bases). Trimming stripped 0 bases from V and 3 bases from J, with 12 bases between. The CDR3 sequence is 15 residues long. Germline values: CDR1 WNHNN, CDR2 SYGVQD (reference sequence). The CDR3 loop reads CASSESEDSFYEQYF. The CDR3 DNA reads TGCGCCAGCAGTGAGTCGGAGGACAGTTTCTACGAGCAGTACTTC.

The chain links TRBV5-4 to TRBJ1-2; TRBD1 aligns across 8 bases. Germline assignment: CDR1 SGHNT and CDR2 YYREEE (reference sequence). With 0 bases clipped from V and 1 base from J, the junction kept 5 bases outside the gene matches. The CDR3 totals 16 residues. This CDR3 reads CASSLGGQAYNYGYTF. For the CDR3, the DNA is TGTGCCAGCAGCTTGGGGGGACAGGCTTATAACTATGGCTACACCTTC.

This chain links TRBV29-1 with TRBJ1-1, with a tentative D call TRBD1 (6 bases). Germline CDR1 and CDR2: SQVTM and ANQGSEA. This CDR3 has 12 residues. Trimming shortened V by 5 bases and J by 5 bases, and 12 bases separated the two germline ends. CDR3 sequence (DNA): TGCAGCGTTTACACAGGGCGGACTGAAGCTTTCTTT. Residues: CSVYTGRTEAFF.

This clonotype was counted many times. The chain has TRBV5-1 and TRBJ2-7, with D possibly matching TRBD2 (6 bases). The length of the CDR3 is 13 residues. CDR1 and CDR2 (germline): SGHRS, YFSETQ. V lost 5 bases, J lost 3 bases, and 12 bases lay in between. CDR3 amino acids: CASSRDSNYEQYF. Here the CDR3 DNA reads TGCGCCAGCAGTCGGGACTCGAACTACGAGCAGTACTTC.